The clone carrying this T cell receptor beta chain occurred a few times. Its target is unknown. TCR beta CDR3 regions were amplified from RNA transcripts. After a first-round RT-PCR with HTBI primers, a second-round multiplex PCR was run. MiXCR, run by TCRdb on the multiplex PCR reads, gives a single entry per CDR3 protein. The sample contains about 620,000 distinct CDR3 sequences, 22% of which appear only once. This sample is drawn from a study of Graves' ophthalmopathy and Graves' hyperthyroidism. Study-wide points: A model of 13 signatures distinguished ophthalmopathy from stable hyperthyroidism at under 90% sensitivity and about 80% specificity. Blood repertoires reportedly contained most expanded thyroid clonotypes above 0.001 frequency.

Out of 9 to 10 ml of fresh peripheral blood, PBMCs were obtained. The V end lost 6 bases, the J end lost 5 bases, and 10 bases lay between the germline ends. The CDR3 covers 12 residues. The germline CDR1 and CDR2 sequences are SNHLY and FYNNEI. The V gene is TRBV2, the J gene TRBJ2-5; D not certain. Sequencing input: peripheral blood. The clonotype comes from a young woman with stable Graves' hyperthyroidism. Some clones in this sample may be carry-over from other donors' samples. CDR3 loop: CASRHLQETQYF. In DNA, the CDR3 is TGTGCCAGCAGACATTTACAGGAGACCCAGTACTTC.